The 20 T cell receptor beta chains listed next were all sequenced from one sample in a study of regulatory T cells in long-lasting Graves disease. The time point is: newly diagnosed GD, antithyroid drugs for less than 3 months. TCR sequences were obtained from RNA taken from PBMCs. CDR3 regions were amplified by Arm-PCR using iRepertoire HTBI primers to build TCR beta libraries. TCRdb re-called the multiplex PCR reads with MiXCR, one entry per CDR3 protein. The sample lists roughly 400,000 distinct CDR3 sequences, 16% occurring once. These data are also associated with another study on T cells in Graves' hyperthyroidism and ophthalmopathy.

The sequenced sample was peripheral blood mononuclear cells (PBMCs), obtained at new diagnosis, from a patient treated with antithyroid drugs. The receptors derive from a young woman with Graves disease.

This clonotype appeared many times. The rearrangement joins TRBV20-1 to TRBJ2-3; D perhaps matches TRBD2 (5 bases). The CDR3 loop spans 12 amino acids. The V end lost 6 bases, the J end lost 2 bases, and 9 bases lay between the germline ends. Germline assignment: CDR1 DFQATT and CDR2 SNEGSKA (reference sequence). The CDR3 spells CSAGLTTDTQYF. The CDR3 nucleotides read TGCAGTGCCGGACTTACCACAGATACGCAGTATTTT.

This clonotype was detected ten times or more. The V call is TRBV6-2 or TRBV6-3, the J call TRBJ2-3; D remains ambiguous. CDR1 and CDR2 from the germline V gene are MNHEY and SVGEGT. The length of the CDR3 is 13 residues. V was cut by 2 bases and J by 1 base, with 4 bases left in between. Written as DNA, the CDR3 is TGTGCCAGCAGTTACGGGGGCACAGATACGCAGTATTTT. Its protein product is CASSYGGTDTQYF.

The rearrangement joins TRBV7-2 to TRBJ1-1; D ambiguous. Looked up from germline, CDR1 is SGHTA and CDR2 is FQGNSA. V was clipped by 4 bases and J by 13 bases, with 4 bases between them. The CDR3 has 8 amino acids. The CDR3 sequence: CASSSLFF. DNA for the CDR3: TGTGCCAGCAGCTCTCTTTTCTTT.

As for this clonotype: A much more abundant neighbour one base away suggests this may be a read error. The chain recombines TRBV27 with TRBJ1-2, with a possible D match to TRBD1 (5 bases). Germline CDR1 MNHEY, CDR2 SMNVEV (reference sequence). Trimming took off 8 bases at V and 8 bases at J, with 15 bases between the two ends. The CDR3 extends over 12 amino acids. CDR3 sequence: CASEHRGEGYTF. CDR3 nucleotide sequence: TGTGCCAGCGAACATAGGGGTGAGGGCTACACCTTC.

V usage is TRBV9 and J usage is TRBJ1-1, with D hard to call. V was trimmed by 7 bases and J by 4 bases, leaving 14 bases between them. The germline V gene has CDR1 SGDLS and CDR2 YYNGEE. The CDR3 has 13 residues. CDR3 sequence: CASQEGVGTEAFF. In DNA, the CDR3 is TGTGCCAGCCAGGAGGGAGTAGGCACTGAAGCTTTCTTT.

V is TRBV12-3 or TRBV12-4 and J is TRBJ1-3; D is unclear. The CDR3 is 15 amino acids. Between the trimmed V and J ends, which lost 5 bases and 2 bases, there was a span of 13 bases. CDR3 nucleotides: TGTGCCAGCAGTCCAAGCCTCCTAACTGGAAACACCATATATTTT. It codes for CASSPSLLTGNTIYF.

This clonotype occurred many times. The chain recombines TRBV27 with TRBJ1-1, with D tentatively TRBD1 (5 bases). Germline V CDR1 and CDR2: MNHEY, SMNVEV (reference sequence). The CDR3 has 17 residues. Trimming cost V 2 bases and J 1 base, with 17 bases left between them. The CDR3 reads CASSLVATVVPNTEAFF. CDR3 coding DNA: TGTGCCAGCAGTTTAGTCGCGACAGTCGTACCGAACACTGAAGCTTTCTTT.

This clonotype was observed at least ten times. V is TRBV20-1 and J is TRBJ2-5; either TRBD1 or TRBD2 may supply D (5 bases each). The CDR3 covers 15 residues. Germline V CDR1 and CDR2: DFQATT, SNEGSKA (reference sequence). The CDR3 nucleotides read TGCAGCCTCCCCTCCGGGACGGGGCTTGCGAAGACCCAGTACTTC. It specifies CSLPSGTGLAKTQYF.

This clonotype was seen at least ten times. CDR3 nucleotide sequence: TGTGCCAGCAGACCTACGGGACAGCTTCTTGAAGCTTTCTTT. It encodes CASRPTGQLLEAFF. The V call is TRBV3-1, the J call TRBJ1-1; 7 bases align to TRBD1. This CDR3 is built from 14 residues. The germline V gene encodes CDR1 LGHDT and CDR2 YNNKEL (reference sequence). V trimming: 6 bases; J trimming: 7 bases; junction bases outside the gene matches: 11. Complete variable domain (other parts from reference TRBV3-1 and TRBJ1-1): DTAVSQTPKYLVTQMGNDKSIKCEQNLGHDTMYWYKQDSKKFLKIMFSYNNKELIINETVPNRFSPKSPDKAHLNLHINSLELGDSAVYFCASRPTGQLLEAFFGQGTRLTVV.

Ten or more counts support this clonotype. The CDR3 DNA is TGCAGTGCTAGAGATTTTGGAGGGGATGACGAGCAGTACTTC. Its translation: CSARDFGGDDEQYF. The chain is built from TRBV20-1 and TRBJ2-7; D possibly corresponds to TRBD2 (6 bases). This CDR3 has 14 residues. Trimming took off 0 bases at V and 5 bases at J, with 14 bases between the two ends. Per germline, CDR1 DFQATT and CDR2 SNEGSKA (reference sequence).

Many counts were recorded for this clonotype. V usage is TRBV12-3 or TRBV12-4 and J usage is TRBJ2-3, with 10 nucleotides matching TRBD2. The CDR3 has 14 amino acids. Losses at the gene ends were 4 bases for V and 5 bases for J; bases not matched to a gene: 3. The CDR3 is CASSSTSGEDTQYF. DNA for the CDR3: TGTGCCAGCAGTTCCACTAGCGGGGAAGATACGCAGTATTTT.

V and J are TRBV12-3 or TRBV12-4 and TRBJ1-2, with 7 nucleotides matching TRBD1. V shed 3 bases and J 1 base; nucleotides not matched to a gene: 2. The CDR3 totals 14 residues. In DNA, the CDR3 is TGTGCCAGCAGTTTCAGGGGGAATAACTATGGCTACACCTTC. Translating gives CASSFRGNNYGYTF.

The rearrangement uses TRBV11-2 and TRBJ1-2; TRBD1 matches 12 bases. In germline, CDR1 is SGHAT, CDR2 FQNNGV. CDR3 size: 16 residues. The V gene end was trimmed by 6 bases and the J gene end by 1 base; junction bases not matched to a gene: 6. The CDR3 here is CASRGTGGAINYGYTF. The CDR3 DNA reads TGTGCCAGCAGGGGGACAGGGGGCGCGATTAACTATGGCTACACCTTC.

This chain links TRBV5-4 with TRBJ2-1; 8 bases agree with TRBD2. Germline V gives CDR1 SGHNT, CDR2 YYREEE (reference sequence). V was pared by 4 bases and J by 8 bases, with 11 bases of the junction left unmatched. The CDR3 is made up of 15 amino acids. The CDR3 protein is CASSRSGSLYDEQFF. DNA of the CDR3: TGTGCCAGCAGCCGAAGCGGGAGTCTATACGATGAGCAGTTCTTC.

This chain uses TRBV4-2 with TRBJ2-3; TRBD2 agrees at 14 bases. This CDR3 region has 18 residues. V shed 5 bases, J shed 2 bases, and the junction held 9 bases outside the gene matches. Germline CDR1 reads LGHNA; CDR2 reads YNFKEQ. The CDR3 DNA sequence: TGTGCCAGCAGCTCCCCAGGACTAGCGGGAGGTGTCACAGATACGCAGTATTTT. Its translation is CASSSPGLAGGVTDTQYF.

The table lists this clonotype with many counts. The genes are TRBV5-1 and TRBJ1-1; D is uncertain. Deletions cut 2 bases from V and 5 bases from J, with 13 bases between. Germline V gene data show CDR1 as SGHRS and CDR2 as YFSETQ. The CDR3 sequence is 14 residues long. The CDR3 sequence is CASSLNGSGTEAFF. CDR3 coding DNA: TGCGCCAGCAGCTTAAACGGGTCGGGGACTGAAGCTTTCTTT.

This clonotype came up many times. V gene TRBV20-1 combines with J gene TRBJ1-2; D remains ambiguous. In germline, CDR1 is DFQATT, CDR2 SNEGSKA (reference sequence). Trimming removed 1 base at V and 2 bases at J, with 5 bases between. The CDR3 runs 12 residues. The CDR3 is CSARARNYGYTF. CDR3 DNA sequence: TGCAGTGCTAGAGCCAGGAACTATGGCTACACCTTC.

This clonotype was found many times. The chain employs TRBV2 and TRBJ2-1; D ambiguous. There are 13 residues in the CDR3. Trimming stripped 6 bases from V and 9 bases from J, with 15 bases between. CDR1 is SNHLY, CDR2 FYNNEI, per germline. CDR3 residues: CASSLDRHGEQFF. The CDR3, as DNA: TGTGCCAGCAGCCTAGACCGACATGGTGAGCAGTTCTTC.

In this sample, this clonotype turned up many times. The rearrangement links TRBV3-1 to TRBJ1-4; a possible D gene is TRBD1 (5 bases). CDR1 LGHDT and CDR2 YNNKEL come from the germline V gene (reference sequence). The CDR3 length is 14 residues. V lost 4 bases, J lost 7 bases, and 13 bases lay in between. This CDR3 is CASSLQGSGEKLFF. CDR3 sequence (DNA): TGTGCCAGCAGCCTCCAGGGATCGGGTGAAAAACTGTTTTTT.

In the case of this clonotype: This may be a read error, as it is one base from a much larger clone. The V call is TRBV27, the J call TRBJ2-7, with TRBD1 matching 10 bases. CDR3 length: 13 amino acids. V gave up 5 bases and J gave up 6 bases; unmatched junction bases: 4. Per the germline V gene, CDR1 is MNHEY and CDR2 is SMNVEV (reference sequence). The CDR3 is CASSPGTGVEQYF. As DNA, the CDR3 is TGTGCCAGCAGTCCCGGGACAGGGGTCGAGCAGTACTTC.